A selection of T cell receptor beta chains follows, all from one sample in a study of blood T cell repertoires in COVID-19. The table came from immunoSEQ multiplex PCR; TCRdb's copy has only in-frame clones and leaves some out. The repertoire holds approximately 170,000 clones, around 80% seen once, with around 20% in the top ten. Sequences were obtained from PBMCs or T cells enriched from blood (not recorded which). These receptors were collected from a woman aged 65 to 85 in a cohort exposed to, infected with or recovered from COVID-19 (not recorded which). CDR3s include the opening cysteine and the closing phenylalanine or tryptophan. Each record gives: CDR3 DNA, CDR3 protein, clone size, V gene, J gene, D gene. D genes are given only for firm matches. Some rows mark clone size as missing; the rest say once, few, many or name a class of expanded clone.

cdr3_nt: TGCGCCAGCAGCCAGACCCCTAGCGGGCCTCTCTCCTACAATGAGCAGTTCTTC
cdr3_aa: CASSQTPSGPLSYNEQFF
clone_size: NA
v_call: TRBV5-1
j_call: TRBJ2-1
d_call: TRBD2

cdr3_nt: TGTGCCATCAATGCGCGTGGGGCTAGCGGCACAGATACGCAGTATTTT
cdr3_aa: CAINARGASGTDTQYF
clone_size: NA
v_call: TRBV10-3
j_call: TRBJ2-3
d_call: NA

cdr3_nt: TGTGCCAGCTCACCGCCCTGGACAAGGAAAGAGACCCAGTACTTC
cdr3_aa: CASSPPWTRKETQYF
clone_size: NA
v_call: TRBV18
j_call: TRBJ2-5
d_call: NA

cdr3_nt: TGTGCCAGCAGCTGGGGGCCTAGCGGGAGTTACGAGCAGTACTTC
cdr3_aa: CASSWGPSGSYEQYF
clone_size: once
v_call: TRBV5-6
j_call: TRBJ2-7
d_call: TRBD2

cdr3_nt: TGTGCCAGTAGTGGAGGGCGTTACTACGAGCAGTACTTC
cdr3_aa: CASSGGRYYEQYF
clone_size: NA
v_call: TRBV19
j_call: TRBJ2-7
d_call: NA

cdr3_nt: TGTGCCAGCAGTTCGGGGACAGATTTGAACACCGGGGAGCTGTTTTTT
cdr3_aa: CASSSGTDLNTGELFF
clone_size: NA
v_call: TRBV28
j_call: TRBJ2-2
d_call: TRBD1

cdr3_nt: TGTGCCAGCAGCCAAGGGACTAGCGGGAGTACCCAGTACTTC
cdr3_aa: CASSQGTSGSTQYF
clone_size: NA
v_call: TRBV3-1/TRBV3-2
j_call: TRBJ2-7
d_call: TRBD2

cdr3_nt: TGCGCCAGCAGCACCGCCGGGACTTGGAACACCGGGGAGCTGTTTTTT
cdr3_aa: CASSTAGTWNTGELFF
clone_size: NA
v_call: TRBV5-1
j_call: TRBJ2-2
d_call: NA

cdr3_nt: TGTGCCAGCAGTTACGGTGCTAGACTTTACAATGAGCAGTTCTTC
cdr3_aa: CASSYGARLYNEQFF
clone_size: NA
v_call: TRBV6-5
j_call: TRBJ2-1
d_call: NA

cdr3_nt: TGCGCCAGCAGCTTAGATCCGGGTTCCAACTATGGCTACACCTTC
cdr3_aa: CASSLDPGSNYGYTF
clone_size: NA
v_call: TRBV5-1
j_call: TRBJ1-2
d_call: NA

cdr3_nt: TGTGCCAGCAGTTTGTTGAGTGGCCCGGGTACGCAGTATTTT
cdr3_aa: CASSLLSGPGTQYF
clone_size: NA
v_call: TRBV27
j_call: TRBJ2-3
d_call: NA

cdr3_nt: TGTGCCAGCAGCCCCCAGGGGTGGGGTCCGGGGACCCAGTACTTC
cdr3_aa: CASSPQGWGPGTQYF
clone_size: NA
v_call: TRBV3-1/TRBV3-2
j_call: TRBJ2-5
d_call: NA

cdr3_nt: TGTGCCAGCAGTCCCGGACAGGGGGACTACACAGATACGCAGTATTTT
cdr3_aa: CASSPGQGDYTDTQYF
clone_size: NA
v_call: TRBV27
j_call: TRBJ2-3
d_call: TRBD1

cdr3_nt: TGTGCCAGCAGCGTTCAGGGAACTGGGGCCAACGTCCTGACTTTC
cdr3_aa: CASSVQGTGANVLTF
clone_size: NA
v_call: TRBV9
j_call: TRBJ2-6
d_call: NA

cdr3_nt: TGCGCCAGCAGGGAAGCGGGAGAGGGATTCAATGAGCAGTTCTTC
cdr3_aa: CASREAGEGFNEQFF
clone_size: NA
v_call: TRBV5-1
j_call: TRBJ2-1
d_call: TRBD2

cdr3_nt: TGTGCCAGCAGTTTGGGCGGAAACACCATATATTTT
cdr3_aa: CASSLGGNTIYF
clone_size: many
v_call: TRBV12-3/TRBV12-4
j_call: TRBJ1-3
d_call: NA

cdr3_nt: TGTGCCAGCAGCAAGGACAGGGGGTATGGCTACACCTTC
cdr3_aa: CASSKDRGYGYTF
clone_size: NA
v_call: TRBV27
j_call: TRBJ1-2
d_call: TRBD1

cdr3_nt: TGTGCCAGCAGTTACGAGAACTTGAACACTGAAGCTTTCTTT
cdr3_aa: CASSYENLNTEAFF
clone_size: NA
v_call: TRBV6-5
j_call: TRBJ1-1
d_call: NA

cdr3_nt: TGTGCCAGCAGGGAGGGGCGCTCCTACAATGAGCAGTTCTTC
cdr3_aa: CASREGRSYNEQFF
clone_size: NA
v_call: TRBV10-3
j_call: TRBJ2-1
d_call: TRBD2

cdr3_nt: TGTGCCAGCAAGGCCCAGGGGCTTGTAGCTAACTATGGCTACACCTTC
cdr3_aa: CASKAQGLVANYGYTF
clone_size: NA
v_call: TRBV27
j_call: TRBJ1-2
d_call: NA

cdr3_nt: TGTGCCAGCAGTTTACGGGACAGTTTAGCTTTCTTT
cdr3_aa: CASSLRDSLAFF
clone_size: NA
v_call: TRBV28
j_call: TRBJ1-1
d_call: TRBD1

cdr3_nt: TGCGCCAGCAGCTCCGGACAGGGGAATCAGCCCCAGCATTTT
cdr3_aa: CASSSGQGNQPQHF
clone_size: few
v_call: TRBV5-1
j_call: TRBJ1-5
d_call: TRBD1

cdr3_nt: TGTGCCAGCAGTAACCCGGGACAGGGAAATGGCAATGAGCAGTTCTTC
cdr3_aa: CASSNPGQGNGNEQFF
clone_size: NA
v_call: TRBV28
j_call: TRBJ2-1
d_call: TRBD1

cdr3_nt: TGTGCCAGCTCACGAGCAGGGGGCGAGCAAGAGACCCAGTACTTC
cdr3_aa: CASSRAGGEQETQYF
clone_size: NA
v_call: TRBV18
j_call: TRBJ2-5
d_call: TRBD1

cdr3_nt: TGTGCCAGCAGCCAAGATCAATCGGCTAGCGGATACGAGCAGTACTTC
cdr3_aa: CASSQDQSASGYEQYF
clone_size: NA
v_call: TRBV14
j_call: TRBJ2-7
d_call: TRBD2

cdr3_nt: TGCGCCAGCAGCCATTCCGGGACTGCGGCCTACAATGAGCAGTTCTTC
cdr3_aa: CASSHSGTAAYNEQFF
clone_size: NA
v_call: TRBV4-1
j_call: TRBJ2-1
d_call: NA

cdr3_nt: TGTGCCAGCAGCCCCGCACCGGGACAGGGGCAAGAGACCCAGTACTTC
cdr3_aa: CASSPAPGQGQETQYF
clone_size: NA
v_call: TRBV7-9
j_call: TRBJ2-5
d_call: TRBD1

cdr3_nt: TGTGCCAGCAGCCAAGATAGGAAGCGGCCTGAGCAGTTCTTC
cdr3_aa: CASSQDRKRPEQFF
clone_size: NA
v_call: TRBV3-1/TRBV3-2
j_call: TRBJ2-1
d_call: NA

cdr3_nt: TGTGCCAGCAGTGAAGCGCTTAGGCAGGGTGGTCAGCCCCAGCATTTT
cdr3_aa: CASSEALRQGGQPQHF
clone_size: NA
v_call: TRBV2
j_call: TRBJ1-5
d_call: NA

cdr3_nt: TGTGCCAGCAGACCGCAGGGGCCAGGGGGTAATTCACCCCTCCACTTT
cdr3_aa: CASRPQGPGGNSPLHF
clone_size: NA
v_call: TRBV11-2
j_call: TRBJ1-6
d_call: TRBD1